This T cell receptor (beta chain) appears in the sequencing data of a study of cytomegalovirus exposure and HLA in healthy donors. PCR employed 60 Vbeta and 13 Jbeta primers. Clones were read by immunoSEQ multiplex PCR, and TCRdb kept only the in-frame ones, dropping some. In the table there are more than 90,000 clones, about two thirds of which are singletons. This sequence was found in a man between 25 and 39 years old in good health and CMV-seropositive. Material for sequencing was PBMCs.

The DNA for the CDR3 is TGTGCCACCCGTAGTCGGGGTAAGGCCCCTCGGTTCTTC. This translates into CATRSRGKAPRFF. V usage is TRBV19 and J usage is TRBJ2-1; possibly TRBD2 for D (5 bases). The CDR3 totals 13 residues. V lost 10 bases and J lost 15, with 25 bases in between. Germline loops: CDR1 LNHDA, CDR2 SQIVND (reference sequence). Combining the CDR3 with reference TRBV19 and TRBJ2-1 gives the whole variable domain DGGITQSPKYLFRKEGQNVTLSCEQNLNHDAMYWYRQDPGQGLRLIYYSQIVNDFQKGDIAEGYSVSREKKESFPLTVTSAQKNPTAFYLCATRSRGKAPRFFGPGTRLTVL.